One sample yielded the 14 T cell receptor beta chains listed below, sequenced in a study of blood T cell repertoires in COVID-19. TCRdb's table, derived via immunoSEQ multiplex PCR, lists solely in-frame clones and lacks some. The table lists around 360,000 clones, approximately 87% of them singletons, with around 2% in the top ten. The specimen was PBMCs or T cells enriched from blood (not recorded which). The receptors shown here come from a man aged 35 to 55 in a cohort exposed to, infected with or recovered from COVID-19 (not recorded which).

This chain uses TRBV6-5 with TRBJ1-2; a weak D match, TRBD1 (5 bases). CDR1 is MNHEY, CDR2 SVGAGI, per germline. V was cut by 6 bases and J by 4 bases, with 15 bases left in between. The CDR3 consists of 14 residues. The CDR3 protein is CASSHSQGGYGYTF. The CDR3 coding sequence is TGTGCCAGCAGCCACAGTCAGGGCGGCTATGGCTACACCTTC.

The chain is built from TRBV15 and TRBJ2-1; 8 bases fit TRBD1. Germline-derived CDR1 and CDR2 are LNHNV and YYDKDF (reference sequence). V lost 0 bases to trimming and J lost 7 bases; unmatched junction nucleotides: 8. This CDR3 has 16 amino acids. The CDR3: CATSRDRQGARNEQFF. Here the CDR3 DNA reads TGTGCCACCAGCAGAGATCGGCAGGGGGCTCGGAATGAGCAGTTCTTC.

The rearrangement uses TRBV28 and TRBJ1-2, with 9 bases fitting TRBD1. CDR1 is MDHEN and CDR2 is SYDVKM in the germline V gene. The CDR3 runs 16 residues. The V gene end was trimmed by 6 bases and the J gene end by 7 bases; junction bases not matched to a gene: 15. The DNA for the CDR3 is TGTGCCAGCAGAATACCGGGACAGGGTTGGGTCGGTGGCTACACCTTC. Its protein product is CASRIPGQGWVGGYTF.

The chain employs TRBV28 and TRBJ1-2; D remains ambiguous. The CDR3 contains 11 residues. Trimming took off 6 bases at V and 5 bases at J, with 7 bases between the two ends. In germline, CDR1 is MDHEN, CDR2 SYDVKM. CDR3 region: CASRQEYGYTF. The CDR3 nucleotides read TGTGCCAGCAGGCAGGAATATGGCTACACCTTC.

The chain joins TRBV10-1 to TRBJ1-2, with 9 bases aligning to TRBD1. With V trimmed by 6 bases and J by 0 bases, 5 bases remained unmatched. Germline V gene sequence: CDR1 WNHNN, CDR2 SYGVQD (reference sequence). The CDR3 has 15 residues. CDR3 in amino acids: CASRSGQGPNYGYTF. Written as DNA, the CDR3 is TGCGCCAGCAGATCTGGACAGGGGCCTAACTATGGCTACACCTTC.

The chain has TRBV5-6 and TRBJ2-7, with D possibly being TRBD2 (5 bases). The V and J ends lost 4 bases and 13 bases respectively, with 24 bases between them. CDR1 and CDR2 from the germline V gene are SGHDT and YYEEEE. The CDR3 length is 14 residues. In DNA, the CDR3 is TGTGCCAGCAGCCTGGTGTCGGGTTCGAGCGGAGTTTACTTC. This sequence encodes CASSLVSGSSGVYF.

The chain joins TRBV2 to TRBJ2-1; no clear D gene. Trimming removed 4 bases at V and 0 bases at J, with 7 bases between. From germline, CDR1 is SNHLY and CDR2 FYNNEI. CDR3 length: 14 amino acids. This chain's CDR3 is CASSVSGSYNEQFF. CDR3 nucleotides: TGTGCCAGCAGTGTTTCGGGCTCCTACAATGAGCAGTTCTTC.

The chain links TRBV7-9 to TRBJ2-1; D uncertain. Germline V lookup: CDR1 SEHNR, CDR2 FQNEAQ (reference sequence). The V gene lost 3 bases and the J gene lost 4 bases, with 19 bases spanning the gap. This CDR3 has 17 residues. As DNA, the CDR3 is TGTGCCAGCAGCTTTGTAGAAGATCCAACCCTTTACAATGAGCAGTTCTTC. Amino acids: CASSFVEDPTLYNEQFF.

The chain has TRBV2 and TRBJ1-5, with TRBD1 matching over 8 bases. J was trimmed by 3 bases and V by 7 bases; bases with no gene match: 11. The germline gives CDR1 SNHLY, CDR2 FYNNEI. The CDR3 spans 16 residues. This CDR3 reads CASNRDRSKNNQPQHF. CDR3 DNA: TGTGCCAGCAACCGGGACAGGTCAAAAAACAATCAGCCCCAGCATTTT.

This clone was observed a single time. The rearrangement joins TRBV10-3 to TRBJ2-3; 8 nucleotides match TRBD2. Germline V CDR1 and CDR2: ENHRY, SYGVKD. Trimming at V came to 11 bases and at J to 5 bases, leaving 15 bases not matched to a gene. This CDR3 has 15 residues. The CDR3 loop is CALRGAGVGGDTQYF. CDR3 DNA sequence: TGTGCCCTCCGAGGAGCGGGAGTTGGGGGAGATACGCAGTATTTT.

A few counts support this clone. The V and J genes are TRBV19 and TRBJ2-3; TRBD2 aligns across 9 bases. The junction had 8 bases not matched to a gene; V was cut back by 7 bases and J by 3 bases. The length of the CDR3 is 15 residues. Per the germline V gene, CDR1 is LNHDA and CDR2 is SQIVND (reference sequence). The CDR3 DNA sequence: TGTGCCAGTACGTCGAGCGGGAGGTTGACAGATACGCAGTATTTT. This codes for CASTSSGRLTDTQYF.

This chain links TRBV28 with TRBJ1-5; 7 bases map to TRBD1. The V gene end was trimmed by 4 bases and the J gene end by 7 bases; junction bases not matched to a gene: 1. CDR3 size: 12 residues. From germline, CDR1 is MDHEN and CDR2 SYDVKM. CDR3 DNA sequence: TGTGCCAGCAGTTCACAGGGGCAGCCCCAGCATTTT. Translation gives CASSSQGQPQHF.

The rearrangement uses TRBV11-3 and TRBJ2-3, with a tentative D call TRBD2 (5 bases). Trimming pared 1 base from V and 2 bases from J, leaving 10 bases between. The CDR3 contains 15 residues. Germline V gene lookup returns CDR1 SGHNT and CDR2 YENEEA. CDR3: CASSLGGPSTDTQYF. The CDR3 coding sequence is TGTGCCAGCAGCTTAGGAGGGCCCTCCACAGATACGCAGTATTTT.

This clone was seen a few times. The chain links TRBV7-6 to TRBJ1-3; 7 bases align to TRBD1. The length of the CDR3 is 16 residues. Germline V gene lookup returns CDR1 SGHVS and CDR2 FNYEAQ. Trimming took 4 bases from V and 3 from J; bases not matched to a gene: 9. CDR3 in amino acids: CASSSPSTGLGNTIYF. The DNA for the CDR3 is TGTGCCAGCAGCTCGCCCTCGACAGGGCTTGGAAACACCATATATTTT.